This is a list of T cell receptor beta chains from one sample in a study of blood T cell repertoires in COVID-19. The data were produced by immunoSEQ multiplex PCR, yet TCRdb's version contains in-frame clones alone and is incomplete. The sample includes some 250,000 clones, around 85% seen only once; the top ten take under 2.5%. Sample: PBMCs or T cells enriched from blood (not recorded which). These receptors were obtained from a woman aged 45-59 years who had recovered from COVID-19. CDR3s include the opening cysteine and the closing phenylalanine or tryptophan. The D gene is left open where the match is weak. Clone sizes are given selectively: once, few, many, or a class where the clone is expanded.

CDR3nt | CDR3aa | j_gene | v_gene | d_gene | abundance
TGCGCCAGCAGTCAATCCCGGGGGACAGGGGCGGGTCGAGGCAATCAGCCCCAGCATTTT | CASSQSRGTGAGRGNQPQHF | TRBJ1-5 | TRBV23-1 | TRBD1 | .
TGCGCCAGCAGCTTGGTTCCCTCTGGGGCCAATGAGCAGTTCTTC | CASSLVPSGANEQFF | TRBJ2-1 | TRBV5-1 | . | .
TGTGCCAGAGGAGCGACTGAAGCTTTCTTT | CARGATEAFF | TRBJ1-1 | TRBV9 | . | .
TGTGCCAGCAGCTTCTCTGGACAGGGAGGATCACCCCTCCACTTT | CASSFSGQGGSPLHF | TRBJ1-6 | TRBV5-5 | TRBD1 | .
TGTGCCAGCAGCGTTACCGGGACAGGGGGTAGCTACACTGAAGCTTTCTTT | CASSVTGTGGSYTEAFF | TRBJ1-1 | TRBV9 | TRBD1 | .
TGTGCCAGCAGCTTACGGGAGAATCAGCCCCAGCATTTT | CASSLRENQPQHF | TRBJ1-5 | TRBV7-9 | . | few
TGTGCCAGTAGTTCGGGACAGGTGTCGGTGAACACTGAAGCTTTCTTT | CASSSGQVSVNTEAFF | TRBJ1-1 | TRBV19 | TRBD1 | .
TGCGCCAGCAGCTTGGACAGGGGTGGCTACGAGCAGTACTTC | CASSLDRGGYEQYF | TRBJ2-7 | TRBV5-1 | TRBD1 | .
TGCGCCAGCACCCAAGCACTAGCGGGAGGGCCCGAGCAGTACTTC | CASTQALAGGPEQYF | TRBJ2-7 | TRBV23-1 | TRBD2 | .
TGCGCCAGCAGCTTGGTAGCGGGAGGAACCGGGGAGCTGTTTTTT | CASSLVAGGTGELFF | TRBJ2-2 | TRBV5-1 | TRBD2 | once
TGTGCCGTGGCCCACACGGGGAACTATGGCTACACCTTC | CAVAHTGNYGYTF | TRBJ1-2 | TRBV27 | . | .
TGTGCCAGCTCACCACCAGGCCAAGTGGGCGGCTACACCTTC | CASSPPGQVGGYTF | TRBJ1-2 | TRBV18 | . | .
TGTGCCAGTAGTACTGGACAGGCCGTCTCTGGAAACACCATATATTTT | CASSTGQAVSGNTIYF | TRBJ1-3 | TRBV19 | TRBD1 | once
TGTGCCAGTCAATCAGGGGAAAATTCACCCCTCCACTTT | CASQSGENSPLHF | TRBJ1-6 | TRBV18 | . | .
TGTGCCAGCAGCCAAGATCGGACGCTAGCGGGAGGGCCGAATGAGCAGTTCTTC | CASSQDRTLAGGPNEQFF | TRBJ2-1 | TRBV4-2 | TRBD2 | .
TGTGCCAGCAGCTTAACACAGGGGGCTGCAGATACGCAGTATTTT | CASSLTQGAADTQYF | TRBJ2-3 | TRBV7-3 | TRBD1 | few
TGTGCCAGCAGTCTAGCGGGCACCTACGAGCAGTACTTC | CASSLAGTYEQYF | TRBJ2-7 | TRBV7-9 | TRBD2 | once
TGTGCCAGCAGCTTGGAGTATCAGGGGCTACCCTACGAGCAGTACTTC | CASSLEYQGLPYEQYF | TRBJ2-7 | TRBV11-1 | . | .
TGTGCCAGCAGCCACGGACAGGGGGCTGCAGATACGCAGTATTTT | CASSHGQGAADTQYF | TRBJ2-3 | TRBV5-8 | TRBD1 | .
TGTGCCAGTAGTATCCCAGCGGGAGGCACAGATACGCAGTATTTT | CASSIPAGGTDTQYF | TRBJ2-3 | TRBV19 | TRBD2 | .
TGTGCCAGCAGCTTGGTTATTACCCACAACCGTGGCTACACCTTC | CASSLVITHNRGYTF | TRBJ1-2 | TRBV5-6 | . | .
TGTGCCAGCAGTTACCCAGGGGACTATGGCTACACCTTC | CASSYPGDYGYTF | TRBJ1-2 | TRBV28 | . | once
TGCAGCGTTGCGACAGGACAAAACACTGAAGCTTTCTTT | CSVATGQNTEAFF | TRBJ1-1 | TRBV29-1 | . | .
TGTGCCAGCAGACCGATACTAGGGGAGCAGTACTTC | CASRPILGEQYF | TRBJ2-7 | TRBV11-2 | . | .
TGTGCCAGCAGTCTCGGTGGCAGGGGGGTGGATTCACCCCTCCACTTT | CASSLGGRGVDSPLHF | TRBJ1-6 | TRBV7-8 | TRBD1 | few
TGTGCCAGCAGTAAGCCCGGACAGGGTTCCGAGCAGTACTTC | CASSKPGQGSEQYF | TRBJ2-7 | TRBV2 | TRBD1 | .
TGCGCCAGCAGCCAACCGGGCTTCGGGATTTACGAGCAGTACTTC | CASSQPGFGIYEQYF | TRBJ2-7 | TRBV4-1 | . | .
TGTGCCAGCTCACAAGACTGGAACACTGAAGCTTTCTTT | CASSQDWNTEAFF | TRBJ1-1 | TRBV18 | . | few
TGTGCCAGCAGCCCCAGCTACGAGCAGTACTTC | CASSPSYEQYF | TRBJ2-7 | TRBV5-5 | . | .
TGTGCCAGCAGTTTCTCCGATCTAGCGGGAGGGCGGGACCCAGATACGCAGTATTTT | CASSFSDLAGGRDPDTQYF | TRBJ2-3 | TRBV27 | TRBD2 | .
TGTGCCAGCAGTGATCAGGGATCCACCGGGGAGCTGTTTTTT | CASSDQGSTGELFF | TRBJ2-2 | TRBV6-4 | . | .
TGTGCCAGCAGTCTAGGGGTTGGCAATCAGCCCCAGCATTTT | CASSLGVGNQPQHF | TRBJ1-5 | TRBV27 | . | .
TGTGCCAGCAGCTTAGGGGGACAGGGGGTCCCCATTTACAATGAGCAGTTCTTC | CASSLGGQGVPIYNEQFF | TRBJ2-1 | TRBV11-3 | TRBD1 | .
TGTGCCAGCAGCTTCAGCGGGAGTACCTACAATGAGCAGTTCTTC | CASSFSGSTYNEQFF | TRBJ2-1 | TRBV11-3 | TRBD2 | .
TGTGCCACCCAAAGACAGGGACAGGGACGTTACGAGCAGTACTTC | CATQRQGQGRYEQYF | TRBJ2-7 | TRBV21-1 | . | .
TGTGCCAGCTCACCACTAGCCTCCTACGAGCAGTACTTC | CASSPLASYEQYF | TRBJ2-7 | TRBV18 | . | .
TGTGCCAGTAGTATTGTAGGACACAATTCACCCCTCCACTTT | CASSIVGHNSPLHF | TRBJ1-6 | TRBV19 | . | once
TGCGCCAGCAGCTTGATGTCGACTAGCGGGAGGGCCTCCTACGAGCAGTACTTC | CASSLMSTSGRASYEQYF | TRBJ2-7 | TRBV5-1 | TRBD2 | .
TGTGCCAGCAGCCAAGCCAACCGGGATAATGAGCAGTTCTTC | CASSQANRDNEQFF | TRBJ2-1 | TRBV3-1/TRBV3-2 | . | few
TGTGCCAGCTCACCACAGCAGGGGGCGAGCGGGGAGCTGTTTTTT | CASSPQQGASGELFF | TRBJ2-2 | TRBV18 | TRBD1 | .
TGTGCCAGCAGCTCCGGACTAGCGGGAATCAATGAGCAGTTCTTC | CASSSGLAGINEQFF | TRBJ2-1 | TRBV9 | TRBD2 | .
TGTGCCATCAGCGACAGGACGGGGACAGGCGGGGAGCAGTTCTTC | CAISDRTGTGGEQFF | TRBJ2-1 | TRBV10-3 | TRBD1 | once
TGTGCCTGGAGCGCCCCGACGGGGAGACCAAAGACCCAGTACTTC | CAWSAPTGRPKTQYF | TRBJ2-5 | TRBV30 | . | .
TGCAGCGTTGACCCCCAAAGGGGACAGGGAGAAGGTGCTGAAGCTTTCTTT | CSVDPQRGQGEGAEAFF | TRBJ1-1 | TRBV29-1 | TRBD1 | .
TGTGCCAGCAGCTTAGCCCGACAGGGGGAATACCAGCCCCAGCATTTT | CASSLARQGEYQPQHF | TRBJ1-5 | TRBV7-9 | TRBD1 | .
TGTGCCAGCAGTTCCCCCCCAGGCCTAATCTCCTACGAGCAGTACTTC | CASSSPPGLISYEQYF | TRBJ2-7 | TRBV6-5 | . | .
TGCAGCGTGGGCGGGAGAGGAGACGAGCAGTACTTC | CSVGGRGDEQYF | TRBJ2-7 | TRBV29-1 | TRBD2 | .
TGTGCCAGCAGCTTAGCTAGTCCAGGGGGCTCTGGAAACACCATATATTTT | CASSLASPGGSGNTIYF | TRBJ1-3 | TRBV7-9 | TRBD1 | .
TGCAGCGTTGAAGATCCGTGGGGAGAGTTCTCCTACGAGCAGTACTTC | CSVEDPWGEFSYEQYF | TRBJ2-7 | TRBV29-1 | . | .
TGTGCCAGCAGCATTTTTCCGGGACAGATAGATGGCTACACCTTC | CASSIFPGQIDGYTF | TRBJ1-2 | TRBV5-4 | TRBD1 | .
TGTGCCAGCAGCTCGCAGCTTAGGGGACTAGCGGGAGGGCGCCGCACCGGGGAGCTGTTTTTT | CASSSQLRGLAGGRRTGELFF | TRBJ2-2 | TRBV13 | TRBD2 | .
TGCGCCAGCAGCCAAGGAACTAGAAGCGGGAGTGTTGAGCAGCTCTTC | CASSQGTRSGSVEQLF | TRBJ2-1 | TRBV4-1 | TRBD2 | .
TGCGCCAGCAGCCAAACATACAGTGATAATTCACCCCTCCACTTT | CASSQTYSDNSPLHF | TRBJ1-6 | TRBV4-1 | . | .
TGCAGTGTTCCCGAACTCTATGGCTACACCTTC | CSVPELYGYTF | TRBJ1-2 | TRBV20-1 | . | .
TGTGCCAGCAGCTTGGGGGGGACTAGCTTGCGAGAGACCCAGTACTTC | CASSLGGTSLRETQYF | TRBJ2-5 | TRBV5-6 | TRBD2 | once
TGTGCCAGCTCACCAAAACTAGCGGGCACAGATACGCAGTATTTT | CASSPKLAGTDTQYF | TRBJ2-3 | TRBV18 | TRBD2 | .
TGTGCCAGCAGCTTAGGAGGACAGTTCTCCTATAATTCACCCCTCCACTTT | CASSLGGQFSYNSPLHF | TRBJ1-6 | TRBV7-8 | . | .